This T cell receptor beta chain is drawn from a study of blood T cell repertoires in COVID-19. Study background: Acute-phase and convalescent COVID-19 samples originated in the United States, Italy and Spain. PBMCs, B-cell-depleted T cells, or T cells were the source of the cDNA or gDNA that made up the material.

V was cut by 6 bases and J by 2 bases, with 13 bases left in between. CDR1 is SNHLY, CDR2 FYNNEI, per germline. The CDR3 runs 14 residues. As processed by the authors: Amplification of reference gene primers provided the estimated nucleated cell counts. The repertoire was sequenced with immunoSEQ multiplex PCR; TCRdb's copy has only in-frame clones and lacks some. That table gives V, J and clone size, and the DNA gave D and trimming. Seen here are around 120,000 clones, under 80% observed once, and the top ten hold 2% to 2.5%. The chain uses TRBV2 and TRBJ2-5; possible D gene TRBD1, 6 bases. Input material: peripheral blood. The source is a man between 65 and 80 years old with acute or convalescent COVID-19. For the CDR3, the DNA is TGTGCCAGCAGGGAAACAGGGCCACAAGAGACCCAGTACTTC. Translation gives CASRETGPQETQYF. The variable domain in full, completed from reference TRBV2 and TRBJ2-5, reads EPEVTQTPSHQVTQMGQEVILRCVPISNHLYFYWYRQILGQKVEFLVSFYNNEISEKSEIFDDQFSVERPDGSNFTLKIRSTKLEDSAMYFCASRETGPQETQYFGPGTRLLVL.